This T cell receptor beta chain is drawn from a study of HIV-infected children after antiretroviral therapy interruption. Treatment defined: PENTA 11 planned treatment interruption arm or continuous ART arm. Unique molecular identifiers were included in an RNA-based 3' RACE TCR library. One entry per CDR3 protein, called by TCRdb with MiXCR from the 3' RACE reads. This repertoire shows more than 40,000 distinct CDR3 sequences, 4.3% found once; its top ten account for over 0.65%. The material sequenced was CD45RA+ CD4+ T cells from PBMCs, pooled from several time points, taken from a donor given antiretroviral therapy, either interrupted or continuous. As to subset: naive CD4+ CD45RA+ CD45RO- T cells. This sequence was found in a pool of human donors with HIV.

The CDR3 DNA follows: TGCGCCAGCAGCTTGGGTGCCCCCGAAGCAGCTTTCTTT. Protein: CASSLGAPEAAFF. The chain has TRBV5-1 and TRBJ1-1, with D unresolved. With 0 bases removed from V and 10 bases from J, the gap between germline ends came to 13 bases. This CDR3 spans 13 amino acids. The germline gives CDR1 SGHRS, CDR2 YFSETQ.